Detailed here is one TCR beta chain. Its matching antigen is unknown. This sample was taken from a study of shared clonotypes between healthy human individuals. The CDR3 extends over 14 amino acids. V lost 0 bases, J lost 9 bases, and 6 bases stayed unmatched. Overall study findings and caveats: The four-donor shared clonotypes exceeded non-shared clonotypes in generation probability, with non-shared ones scoring lower.

The table came from immunoSEQ multiplex PCR; TCRdb's copy has only in-frame clones and leaves some out. The table has roughly 1 million clones, 70% to 80% seen once. Sample: memory CD4+ T cells sorted from blood. Subset in this sample: CD45RA-negative fraction. This rearrangement joins TRBV5-3 to TRBJ2-1; TRBD2 aligns across 7 bases. TRBV5-3 is an ORF for which the function is uncertain. This clonotype originated in a man aged 18 to 35 in good health. This CDR3 is CARSLGLARSEQFF. CDR3 DNA sequence: TGTGCCAGAAGCTTGGGACTAGCCCGTAGTGAGCAGTTCTTC.